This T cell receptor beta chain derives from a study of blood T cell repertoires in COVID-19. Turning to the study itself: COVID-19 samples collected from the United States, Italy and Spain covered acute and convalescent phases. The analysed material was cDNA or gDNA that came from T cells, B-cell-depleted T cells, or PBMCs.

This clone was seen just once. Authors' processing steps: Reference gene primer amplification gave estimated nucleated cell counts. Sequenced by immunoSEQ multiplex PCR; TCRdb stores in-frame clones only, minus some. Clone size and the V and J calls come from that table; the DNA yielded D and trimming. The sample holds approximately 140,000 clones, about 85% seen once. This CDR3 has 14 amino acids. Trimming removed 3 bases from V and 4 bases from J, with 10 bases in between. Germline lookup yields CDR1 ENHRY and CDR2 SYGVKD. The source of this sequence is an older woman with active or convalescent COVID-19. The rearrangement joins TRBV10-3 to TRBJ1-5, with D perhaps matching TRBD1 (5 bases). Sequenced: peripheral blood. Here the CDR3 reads CAISDWEGNQPQHF. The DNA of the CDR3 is TGTGCCATCAGTGACTGGGAGGGGAATCAGCCCCAGCATTTT.